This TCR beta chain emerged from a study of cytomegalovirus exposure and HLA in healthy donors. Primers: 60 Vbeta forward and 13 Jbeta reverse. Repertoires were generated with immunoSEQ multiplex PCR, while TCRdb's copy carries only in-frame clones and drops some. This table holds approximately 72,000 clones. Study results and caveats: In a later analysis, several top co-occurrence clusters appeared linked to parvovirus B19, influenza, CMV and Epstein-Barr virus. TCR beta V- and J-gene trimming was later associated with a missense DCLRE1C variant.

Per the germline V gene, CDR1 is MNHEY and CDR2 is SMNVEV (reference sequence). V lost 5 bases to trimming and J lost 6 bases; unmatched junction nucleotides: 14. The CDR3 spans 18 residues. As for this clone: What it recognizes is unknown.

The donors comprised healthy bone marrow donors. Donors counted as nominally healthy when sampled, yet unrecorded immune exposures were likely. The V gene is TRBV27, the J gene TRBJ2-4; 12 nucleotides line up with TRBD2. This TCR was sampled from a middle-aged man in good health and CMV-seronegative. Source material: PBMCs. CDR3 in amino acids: CASSLTVTSGGEGNIQYF. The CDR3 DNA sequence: TGTGCCAGCAGTCTCACGGTGACTAGCGGGGGTGAGGGAAACATTCAGTACTTC.